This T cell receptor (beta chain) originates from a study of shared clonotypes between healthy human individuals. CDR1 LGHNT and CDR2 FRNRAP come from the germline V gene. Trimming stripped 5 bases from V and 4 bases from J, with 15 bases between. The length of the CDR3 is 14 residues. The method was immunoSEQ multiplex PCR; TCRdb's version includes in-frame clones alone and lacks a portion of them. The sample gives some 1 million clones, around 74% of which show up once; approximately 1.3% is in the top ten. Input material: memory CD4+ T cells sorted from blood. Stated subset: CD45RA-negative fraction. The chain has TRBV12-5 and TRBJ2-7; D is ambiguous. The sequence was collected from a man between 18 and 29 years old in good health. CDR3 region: CASGPDGMAYEQYF. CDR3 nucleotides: TGTGCTAGTGGTCCGGACGGAATGGCTTACGAGCAGTACTTC.